Shown below are 21 T cell receptor beta chains from a single sample sequenced in a study of T-cell reconstitution after alpha-beta-depleted transplantation in children. Preparation of the TCRbeta library used unique molecular identifiers. Each CDR3 protein gets one entry after TCRdb re-called the PCR reads with MiXCR. Among hundreds of thousands of distinct CDR3 sequences, over 10% were seen once, and the ten largest hold over 2%. The sequencing here drew on PBMCs, mostly from graft donor cells, taken 360 days after TCRalphabeta/CD19-depleted stem cell transplant. The source of these receptors is a male patient aged 10-17 years who had a stem cell transplant for acute myeloid leukemia, so the T cells may come from the graft donor.

The chain joins TRBV20-1 to TRBJ2-1; 7 bases align to TRBD2. Germline V gives CDR1 DFQATT, CDR2 SNEGSKA (reference sequence). V lost 1 base to trimming and J lost 3 bases; unmatched junction nucleotides: 3. This CDR3 spans 14 amino acids. CDR3: CSARGPSGYNEQFF. The CDR3 DNA is TGCAGTGCTAGAGGGCCTAGCGGCTACAATGAGCAGTTCTTC.

This clonotype was counted ten times or more. The V call is TRBV29-1, the J call TRBJ2-2; 7 nucleotides align to TRBD1. Germline V gene lookup returns CDR1 SQVTM and CDR2 ANQGSEA. The length of the CDR3 is 12 residues. The V segment lost 5 bases and the J segment 3 bases; nucleotides outside the gene matches: 0. As DNA, the CDR3 is TGCAGCGTTCAGGGGGACACCGGGGAGCTGTTTTTT. It yields the protein CSVQGDTGELFF.

This clonotype was seen only a few times. The rearrangement joins TRBV4-3 to TRBJ2-2; D ambiguous. The V end was cut by 4 bases, the J end by 9 bases, with 9 bases between. The CDR3 has 12 residues. CDR1 and CDR2 from the germline V gene are LGHNA and YSLEER. CDR3 protein: CASSLQERELFF. CDR3 sequence (DNA): TGCGCCAGCAGCCTGCAAGAGCGGGAGCTGTTTTTT.

This sequence joins TRBV9 and TRBJ2-5; the match to TRBD2 covers 9 bases. The CDR3 contains 16 residues. J gave up 5 bases and V 0 bases, and 8 bases lay outside the gene matches. Germline CDR1 is SGDLS and CDR2 is YYNGEE. The CDR3 loop reads CASSVEAGGSYETQYF. The CDR3 nucleotides are TGTGCCAGCAGCGTAGAAGCGGGGGGCTCATATGAGACCCAGTACTTC.

The rearrangement uses TRBV5-1 and TRBJ2-2; TRBD2 aligns across 7 bases. The CDR3 is 16 residues long. After removal of 2 bases from V and 2 bases from J, the junction contained 6 bases not matched to a gene. Germline V gene lookup returns CDR1 SGHRS and CDR2 YFSETQ. This CDR3 is CASSLGASGNTGELFF. The CDR3 DNA sequence: TGCGCCAGCAGCTTAGGGGCTAGCGGTAACACCGGGGAGCTGTTTTTT.

This sequence joins TRBV20-1 and TRBJ2-5; weak D call: TRBD1 (5 bases). Per germline, CDR1 DFQATT and CDR2 SNEGSKA (reference sequence). The CDR3 has 15 amino acids. V shed 0 bases and J shed 1 base, with 12 bases lying between them. The CDR3 sequence is CSARDPQGTQETQYF. DNA for the CDR3: TGCAGTGCTAGAGACCCCCAGGGCACCCAAGAGACCCAGTACTTC.

This clonotype was counted between two and nine times. The rearrangement links TRBV7-3 to TRBJ2-1; TRBD2 aligns across 8 bases. The CDR3 runs to 14 residues. J was trimmed by 5 bases and V by 5 bases; bases with no gene match: 5. Germline V gene data show CDR1 as SGHTA and CDR2 as FQGTGA. CDR3 loop: CASSIAGWNNEQFF. The CDR3 bases are TGTGCCAGCAGCATAGCGGGATGGAACAATGAGCAGTTCTTC.

The genes are TRBV5-1 and TRBJ1-1, with D possibly being TRBD1 (5 bases). Germline V gene data show CDR1 as SGHRS and CDR2 as YFSETQ. Trimming left V 4 bases short and J 0 bases short, with 13 bases between. The CDR3 consists of 15 residues. CDR3 amino acids: CASSPVGELNTEAFF. CDR3 in DNA: TGCGCCAGCAGCCCCGTGGGGGAACTGAACACTGAAGCTTTCTTT.

The rearrangement joins TRBV7-3 to TRBJ1-4; maybe TRBD1 (6 bases). This CDR3 contains 15 residues. CDR1 and CDR2 from the germline V gene are SGHTA and FQGTGA. V was pared by 5 bases and J by 6 bases, with 16 bases between. In DNA, the CDR3 is TGTGCCAGCAGCCCAAAGGCGGGGGGCGATGAAAAACTGTTTTTT. Translated, it gives CASSPKAGGDEKLFF.

A few counts support this clonotype. This sequence joins TRBV9 and TRBJ2-1; D is uncertain. Germline CDR1 and CDR2: SGDLS and YYNGEE. The CDR3 extends over 14 amino acids. V dropped 1 base and J dropped 6 bases, with 11 bases sitting between them. For the CDR3, the DNA is TGTGCCAGCAGCGTAAGACCGTCCGTCAATGAGCAGTTCTTC. This sequence encodes CASSVRPSVNEQFF.

V usage is TRBV25-1 and J usage is TRBJ2-5; the match to TRBD1 covers 7 bases. The V and J ends lost 4 bases and 2 bases, in that order; junction bases with no gene match: 10. This CDR3 contains 16 residues. The V gene's germline CDR1 is MGHDK and CDR2 SYGVNS. The CDR3 is CASSAGQLLRQETQYF. The CDR3 DNA reads as TGTGCCAGCAGTGCGGGACAGCTCTTAAGACAAGAGACCCAGTACTTC.

The chain links TRBV7-9 to TRBJ2-1, with D perhaps matching TRBD2 (6 bases). The CDR3 is 14 residues long. Trimming pared 3 bases from V and 7 bases from J, leaving 13 bases between. From germline, CDR1 is SEHNR and CDR2 FQNEAQ (reference sequence). The CDR3: CASSLTRIGNEQFF. CDR3 coding DNA: TGTGCCAGCAGCTTGACTAGAATAGGGAATGAGCAGTTCTTC. The whole variable domain, remainder taken from reference TRBV7-9 and TRBJ2-1, is DTGVSQNPRHKITKRGQNVTFRCDPISEHNRLYWYRQTLGQGPEFLTYFQNEAQLEKSRLLSDRFSAERPKGSFSTLEIQRTEQGDSAMYLCASSLTRIGNEQFFGPGTRLTVL.

The chain is built from TRBV11-2 and TRBJ2-1; D is unresolved. CDR3 length equals 12 residues. Germline V gene sequence: CDR1 SGHAT, CDR2 FQNNGV. The V end was cut by 5 bases, the J end by 9 bases, with 11 bases between. The CDR3 bases are TGTGCCAGCAGCCTGCCGATCGGTGAGCAGTTCTTC. It is translated as CASSLPIGEQFF.

This clonotype was observed a few times. This chain joins TRBV20-1 and TRBJ2-7, with 10 bases fitting TRBD2. This CDR3 spans 14 amino acids. Per the germline V gene, CDR1 is DFQATT and CDR2 is SNEGSKA (reference sequence). J lost 3 bases, V lost 3 bases, and 5 bases had no gene match. The CDR3: CSARALAGVYEQYF. The CDR3 DNA reads as TGCAGTGCTAGGGCGCTAGCGGGAGTCTACGAGCAGTACTTC.

About this clonotype itself: A much larger clone differs from this one at a single base, so this may be a read error. This chain links TRBV12-3 or TRBV12-4 with TRBJ2-1; D might be TRBD2 (6 bases). The CDR3 runs to 16 residues. CDR3 residues: CASSTTFGSSYDEQFF. The CDR3 DNA reads TGTGCCAGCAGTACTACGTTCGGGAGCTCCTACGATGAGCAGTTCTTC.

The gene calls are TRBV28 and TRBJ2-1; TRBD2 aligns across 7 bases. V shed 11 bases, J shed 4 bases, and the junction held 14 bases outside the gene matches. Germline assignment: CDR1 MDHEN and CDR2 SYDVKM. The CDR3 has 15 residues. The DNA for the CDR3 is TGTGCCGGATCCCAGGTGGCGGGGGTTTACAATGAGCAGTTCTTC. Its protein is CAGSQVAGVYNEQFF. Based on the CDR3 plus reference TRBV28 and TRBJ2-1, the full variable domain is DVKVTQSSRYLVKRTGEKVFLECVQDMDHENMFWYRQDPGLGLRLIYFSYDVKMKEKGDIPEGYSVSREKKERFSLILESASTNQTSMYLCAGSQVAGVYNEQFFGPGTRLTVL.

A few counts support this clonotype. This chain links TRBV4-2 with TRBJ1-5; D is unclear. V shed 3 bases and J shed 5 bases, with 8 bases lying between them. This CDR3 is built from 13 residues. The V gene's germline CDR1 is LGHNA and CDR2 YNFKEQ. The CDR3 bases are TGTGCCAGCAGCCAGGAAGGCGATCAGCCCCAGCATTTT. Translating it yields CASSQEGDQPQHF.

The chain recombines TRBV6-2 or TRBV6-3 with TRBJ2-7; D may be TRBD1 (6 bases). Germline V gives CDR1 MNHEY, CDR2 SVGEGT. The CDR3 spans 14 residues. V lost 5 bases and J 3 bases, leaving 14 bases between the germline ends. In DNA, the CDR3 is TGTGCCAGCAGTAGTGGACAGCCCAACTACGAGCAGTACTTC. As protein: CASSSGQPNYEQYF.

The chain couples TRBV5-1 to TRBJ2-5; D is undetermined. This CDR3 has 13 amino acids. Trimming removed 1 base at V and 3 bases at J, with 7 bases between. CDR1 SGHRS and CDR2 YFSETQ come from the germline V gene. CDR3 amino acids: CASSLYREETQYF. Here the CDR3 DNA reads TGCGCCAGCAGCTTGTACCGCGAAGAGACCCAGTACTTC.

This chain connects TRBV10-3 to TRBJ2-1; D possibly corresponds to TRBD2 (5 bases). The CDR3 runs to 16 residues. Trimming left V 0 bases short and J 2 bases short, with 11 bases between. The V gene's germline CDR1 is ENHRY and CDR2 SYGVKD. CDR3 region: CAISESGLGTYNEQFF. CDR3 nucleotide sequence: TGTGCCATCAGTGAGTCAGGACTCGGAACCTACAATGAGCAGTTCTTC.

This clonotype was recorded a few times. The chain joins TRBV30 to TRBJ2-1; 9 bases align to TRBD2. The CDR3 is 16 amino acids. Germline loops: CDR1 GTSNPN, CDR2 SVGIG (reference sequence). V trimming: 0 bases; J trimming: 5 bases; junction bases outside the gene matches: 8. The DNA of the CDR3 is TGTGCCTGGAGTGTACCCGCCCTAGCGGGAAACAATGAGCAGTTCTTC. Its protein is CAWSVPALAGNNEQFF.